There are a few counts of the clone carrying this T cell receptor beta chain. The antigen remains undetermined. As for time point: patch test 1, 2 weeks after DPC sensitization. The treatment denotes: therapeutic diphenylcyclopropenone sensitization with weekly scalp DPC. This entry is derived from a study of human T cells and chemical hapten exposure. The study's findings and limits: With alopecia, donors may have immune responses unlike healthy people's. As patch test score rose, PT1 expanded TCR counts tended to rise as well.

Original analysis: Approximately 100,000 TCRs per sample was the median, with a range of about 20,000 to 690,600. In TCRdb, the RACE reads were re-called with MiXCR into one record per CDR3 protein. For this entry, the V and J calls and clone size follow TCRdb and not the study's own pipeline. The top ten hold approximately 8.9% of the sample, which has around 340,000 distinct CDR3 sequences, 6% to 8.5% seen once. The V and J ends lost 1 base and 3 bases respectively, with 7 bases between them. The CDR3 has 14 amino acids. From germline, CDR1 is SGHTA and CDR2 FQGNSA. V and J are TRBV7-2 and TRBJ1-5; no firm D call. The material was whole blood, obtained in connection with sensitization to the hapten diphenylcyclopropenone (DPC). The origin of this receptor is a woman aged 18-29 years with alopecia areata. Some clones in this sample may be carry-over from other donors' samples. The CDR3 DNA follows: TGTGCCAGCAGCTTAGAGTTCTTCAATCAGCCCCAGCATTTT. This codes for CASSLEFFNQPQHF.